Reported below is one T cell receptor (beta chain). This entry is derived from a study of T cell changes during pregnancy in multiple sclerosis. Assay: immunoSEQ multiplex PCR; the TCRdb copy retains only in-frame clones and omits some. The table shows around 60,000 clones, with 88% occurring only once. Germline V lookup: CDR1 GTSNPN, CDR2 SVGIG (reference sequence). The CDR3 is made up of 15 amino acids. V shed 0 bases and J 1 base; nucleotides not matched to a gene: 4. The sequences come from peripheral blood, collected in the first trimester of pregnancy. The clonotype comes from a female donor with multiple sclerosis, enrolled in a pregnancy study. The rearrangement uses TRBV30 and TRBJ1-1, with 8 nucleotides matching TRBD1. CDR3 sequence (DNA): TGTGCCTGGAGTGTCCCCGACAGGGGGAACACTGAAGCTTTCTTT. It codes for CAWSVPDRGNTEAFF. The whole variable domain, remainder taken from reference TRBV30 and TRBJ1-1, is SQTIHQWPATLVQPVGSPLSLECTVEGTSNPNLYWYRQAAGRGLQLLFYSVGIGQISSEVPQNLSASRPQDRQFILSSKKLLLSDSGFYLCAWSVPDRGNTEAFFGQGTRLTVV.